The source of this T cell receptor (beta chain) is a study of T cells expressing NK-cell markers. CDR1 and CDR2 (germline): MNHEY, SVGAGI. The CDR3 sequence is 12 residues long. cDNA encoding TCR beta was synthesized via 5'RACE template switching incorporating UMIs. TCRdb reanalyzed the 5' RACE reads and collapses them to one entry per CDR3 protein, without DNA. The repertoire table contains a few hundred thousand distinct CDR3 sequences. This clonotype originated in a young man in good health. This chain joins TRBV6-5 and TRBJ1-1; as DNA is missing, the TRBD1 call by TCRdb cannot be tested. Sample: blood T cells: a sorted CD56 or NKG2C T cell subset, CD4+ or CD8+ T cells, or bulk PBMC T cells (not recorded which). CDR3: CASSPAGTEAFF.